This T cell receptor (beta chain) was captured by sequencing in a study of OX40 agonist ivuxolimab in advanced cancers. Study details: The study gave patients intravenous ivuxolimab at 0.01 to 10 mg/kg every 2 weeks. People in dose escalation had one of these cancers: hepatocellular carcinoma, melanoma, renal cell or head and neck cancer. Study-wide points: Doses of 0.1 to 3.0 mg/kg were accompanied by clonal expansion of CD4+ and CD8+ blood T cells by week 6.

Profiled with immunoSEQ multiplex PCR; TCRdb holds only in-frame clones, not every one. The sample lists 65,000 to 95,000 clones; 84% were seen once. On this clone itself: The target antigen is unknown.

Blood samples were obtained at baseline, cycle 4 day 1, and cycle 7 day 1. The CDR3 length is 15 residues. Germline lookup yields CDR1 SGHAT and CDR2 FQDESV (reference sequence). Trimming removed 5 bases at V and 0 bases at J, with 13 bases between. The sequence was obtained from an adult with an advanced solid tumor such as melanoma, head and neck, liver or kidney cancer. Here the sequenced sample was CD4+ or CD8+ T cells sorted from blood, taken in a trial of the OX40 agonist ivuxolimab. V and J are TRBV11-1 and TRBJ1-1; D is unclear. The CDR3 is CASSPRYQLNTEAFF. The CDR3 DNA reads as TGTGCCAGCAGCCCTCGATACCAGTTGAACACTGAAGCTTTCTTT. Together with reference TRBV11-1 and TRBJ1-1, the CDR3 gives the full variable domain: EAEVAQSPRYKITEKSQAVAFWCDPISGHATLYWYRQILGQGPELLVQFQDESVVDDSQLPKDRFSAERLKGVDSTLKIQPAELGDSAMYLCASSPRYQLNTEAFFGQGTRLTVV.